This entry features one TCR beta chain sequence. Germline V gene data show CDR1 as DFQATT and CDR2 as SNEGSKA (reference sequence). The CDR3 is 13 residues long. Trimming shortened V by 1 base and J by 4 bases, and 10 bases separated the two germline ends. The sample is drawn from a study of patients and donors after allogeneic stem cell transplantation. TCRdb itself ran the RT-PCR reads through MiXCR, one entry per CDR3 protein. This sample has about a million distinct CDR3 sequences, with over 15% found just once. What was sequenced was blood, either unsorted or a sorted T cell fraction (not recorded which). This chain connects TRBV20-1 to TRBJ1-2, with D unclear. The source is a human donor who was either an allogeneic HSCT recipient or a stem cell or donor lymphocyte infusion donor (not recorded which). It is not recorded whose cells these are; they may come from a transplant donor. CDR3 in amino acids: CSARGEDRYGYTF. The CDR3 DNA is TGCAGTGCTAGAGGGGAGGATCGCTATGGCTACACCTTC.